This T cell receptor (beta chain) comes out of a study of blood T cell repertoires in COVID-19. Per germline, CDR1 SGHAT and CDR2 FQNNGV. The CDR3 runs to 18 residues. After removal of 3 bases from V and 8 bases from J, the junction contained 17 bases not matched to a gene. Per the original methods: Estimation of nucleated cell counts relied on the amplification of reference gene primers. Sequencing used immunoSEQ multiplex PCR; TCRdb keeps in-frame clones, though not all of them. That table furnishes V, J and clone size, whereas the DNA furnished D and trimming. The data show 250,000 to 350,000 clones, about nine tenths seen once.

Sequenced input: peripheral blood. The receptor was isolated from a woman between 45 and 60 years old who had recovered from COVID-19. The chain couples TRBV11-2 to TRBJ1-4; 8 nucleotides match TRBD1. CDR3 in amino acids: CASSFPPGTGDRREKLFF. In DNA form, the CDR3 reads TGTGCCAGCAGCTTCCCTCCCGGGACAGGAGATAGAAGAGAAAAACTGTTTTTT.